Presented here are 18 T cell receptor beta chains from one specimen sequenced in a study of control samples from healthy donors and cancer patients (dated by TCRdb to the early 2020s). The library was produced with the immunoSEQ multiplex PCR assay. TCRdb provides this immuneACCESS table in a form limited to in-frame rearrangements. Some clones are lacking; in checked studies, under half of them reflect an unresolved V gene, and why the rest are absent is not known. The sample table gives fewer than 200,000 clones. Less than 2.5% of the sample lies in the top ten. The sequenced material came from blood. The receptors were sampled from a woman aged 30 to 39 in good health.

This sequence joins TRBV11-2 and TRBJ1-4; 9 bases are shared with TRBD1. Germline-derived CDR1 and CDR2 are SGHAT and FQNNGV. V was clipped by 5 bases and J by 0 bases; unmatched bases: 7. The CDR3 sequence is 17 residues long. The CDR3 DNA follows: TGTGCCAGCAGCGGCCGGACAGGGGTTGCAACTAATGAAAAACTGTTTTTT. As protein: CASSGRTGVATNEKLFF.

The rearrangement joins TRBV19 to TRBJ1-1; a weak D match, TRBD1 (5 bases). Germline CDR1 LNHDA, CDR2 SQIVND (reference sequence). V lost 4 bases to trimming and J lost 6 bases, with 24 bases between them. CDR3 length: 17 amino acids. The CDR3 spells CASSRTRGIGMGPEAFF. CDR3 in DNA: TGTGCCAGTAGTAGGACAAGGGGAATAGGTATGGGCCCTGAAGCTTTCTTT.

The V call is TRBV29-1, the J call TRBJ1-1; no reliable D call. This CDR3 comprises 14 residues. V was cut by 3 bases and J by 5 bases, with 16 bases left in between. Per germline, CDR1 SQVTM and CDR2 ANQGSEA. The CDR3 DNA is TGCAGCGTTGATTCAAGACGGATTCCGACTGAAGCTTTCTTT. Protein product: CSVDSRRIPTEAFF. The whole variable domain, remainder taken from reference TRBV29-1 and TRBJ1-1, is SAVISQKPSRDICQRGTSLTIQCQVDSQVTMMFWYRQQPGQSLTLIATANQGSEATYESGFVIDKFPISRPNLTFSTLTVSNMSPEDSSIYLCSVDSRRIPTEAFFGQGTRLTVV.

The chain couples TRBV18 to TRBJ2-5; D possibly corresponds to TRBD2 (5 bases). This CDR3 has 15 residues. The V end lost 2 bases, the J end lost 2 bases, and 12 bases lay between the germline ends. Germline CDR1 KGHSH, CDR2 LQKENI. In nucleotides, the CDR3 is TGTGCCAGCTCACCATTAAGCGGCAGTCAAGAGACCCAGTACTTC. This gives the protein CASSPLSGSQETQYF.

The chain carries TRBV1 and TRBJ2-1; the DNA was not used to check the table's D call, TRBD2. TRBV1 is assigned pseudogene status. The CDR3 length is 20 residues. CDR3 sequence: CTSSQLRGLAGGSSYNEQFF. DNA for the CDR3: TGCACCAGCAGCCAACTCCGCGGACTAGCGGGGGGGAGCTCCTACAATGAGCAGTTCTTC.

The CDR3 loop is CASSPPIRGEQYF. CDR3 nucleotide sequence: TGTGCCAGCAGCCCGCCAATCAGGGGAGAGCAGTACTTC. The chain couples TRBV7-2 to TRBJ2-7; TRBD1 is a possible D gene (6 bases). V dropped 5 bases and J dropped 7 bases, with 15 bases sitting between them. The CDR3 spans 13 residues. Germline CDR1 and CDR2: SGHTA and FQGNSA.

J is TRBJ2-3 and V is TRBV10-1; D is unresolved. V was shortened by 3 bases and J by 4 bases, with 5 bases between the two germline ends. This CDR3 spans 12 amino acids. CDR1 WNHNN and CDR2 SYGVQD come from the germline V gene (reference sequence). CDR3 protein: CASSELSDTQYF. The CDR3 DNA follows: TGCGCCAGCAGTGAACTATCAGATACGCAGTATTTT.

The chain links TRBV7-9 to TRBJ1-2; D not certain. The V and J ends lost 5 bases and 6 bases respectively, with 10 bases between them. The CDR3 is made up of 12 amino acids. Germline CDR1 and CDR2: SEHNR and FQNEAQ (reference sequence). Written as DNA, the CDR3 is TGTGCCAGCAGCATAACCGTCGATGGCTACACCTTC. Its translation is CASSITVDGYTF.

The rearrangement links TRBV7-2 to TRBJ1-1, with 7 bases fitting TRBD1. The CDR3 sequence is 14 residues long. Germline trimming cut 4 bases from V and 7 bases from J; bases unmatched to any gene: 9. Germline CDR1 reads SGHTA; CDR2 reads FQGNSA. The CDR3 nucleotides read TGTGCCAGCAGCTATATAACCGGACAGGTTGAAGCTTTCTTT. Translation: CASSYITGQVEAFF. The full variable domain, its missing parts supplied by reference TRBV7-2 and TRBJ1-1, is GAGVSQSPSNKVTEKGKDVELRCDPISGHTALYWYRQSLGQGLEFLIYFQGNSAPDKSGLPSDRFSAERTGGSVSTLTIQRTQQEDSAVYLCASSYITGQVEAFFGQGTRLTVV.

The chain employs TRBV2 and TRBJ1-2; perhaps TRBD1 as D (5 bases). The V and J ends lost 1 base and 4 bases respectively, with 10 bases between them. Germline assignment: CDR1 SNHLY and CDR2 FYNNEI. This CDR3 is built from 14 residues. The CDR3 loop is CASSEGGLSYGYTF. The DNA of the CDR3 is TGTGCCAGCAGTGAAGGGGGCCTTAGCTATGGCTACACCTTC.

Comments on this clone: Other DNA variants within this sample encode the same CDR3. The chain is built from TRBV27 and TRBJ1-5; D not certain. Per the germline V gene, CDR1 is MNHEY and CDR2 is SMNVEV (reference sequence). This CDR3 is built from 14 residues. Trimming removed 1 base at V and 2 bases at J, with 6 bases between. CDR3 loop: CASSLWAGNQPQHF. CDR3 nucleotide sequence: TGTGCCAGCAGTTTATGGGCTGGCAATCAGCCCCAGCATTTT.

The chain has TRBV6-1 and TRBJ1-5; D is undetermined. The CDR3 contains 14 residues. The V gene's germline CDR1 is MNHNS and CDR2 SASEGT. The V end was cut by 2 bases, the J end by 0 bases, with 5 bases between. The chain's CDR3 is CASSEPYSNQPQHF. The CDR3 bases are TGTGCCAGCAGTGAACCTTATAGCAATCAGCCCCAGCATTTT.

In DNA, the CDR3 is TGTGCCAGCACCTCGGGGGGTGGGGGTGAAAAACTGTTTTTT. This translates into CASTSGGGGEKLFF. This chain joins TRBV6-5 and TRBJ1-4, with D maybe TRBD1 (5 bases). The germline gives CDR1 MNHEY, CDR2 SVGAGI. V lost 7 bases and J lost 7, with 16 bases in between. The CDR3 has 14 residues.

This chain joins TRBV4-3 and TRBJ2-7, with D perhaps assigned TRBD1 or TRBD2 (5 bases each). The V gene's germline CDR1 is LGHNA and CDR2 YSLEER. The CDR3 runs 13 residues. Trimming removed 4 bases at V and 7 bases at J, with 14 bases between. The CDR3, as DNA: TGCGCCAGCAGCCTTAATGGGGGTAGAGAGCAGTACTTC. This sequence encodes CASSLNGGREQYF.

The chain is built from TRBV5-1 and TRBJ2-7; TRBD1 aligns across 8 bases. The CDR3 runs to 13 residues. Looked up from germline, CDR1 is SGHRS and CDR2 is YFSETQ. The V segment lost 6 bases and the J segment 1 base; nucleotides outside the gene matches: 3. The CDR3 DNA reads TGCGCCAGCACCGGACAGGGTTCCTACGAGCAGTACTTC. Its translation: CASTGQGSYEQYF.

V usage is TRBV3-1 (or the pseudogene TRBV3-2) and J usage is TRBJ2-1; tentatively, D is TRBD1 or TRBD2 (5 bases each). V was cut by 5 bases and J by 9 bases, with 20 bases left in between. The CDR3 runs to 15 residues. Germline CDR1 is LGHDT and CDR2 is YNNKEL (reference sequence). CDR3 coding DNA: TGTGCCAGCAGCTTTTTCTCTGGGACCCGCGGTGAGCAGTTCTTC. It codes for CASSFFSGTRGEQFF.

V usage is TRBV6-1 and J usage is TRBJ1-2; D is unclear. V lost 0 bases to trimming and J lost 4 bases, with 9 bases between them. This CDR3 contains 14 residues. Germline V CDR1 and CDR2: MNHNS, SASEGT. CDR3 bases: TGTGCCAGCAGTGAAGCCCAGCCGGTCTATGGCTACACCTTC. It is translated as CASSEAQPVYGYTF.

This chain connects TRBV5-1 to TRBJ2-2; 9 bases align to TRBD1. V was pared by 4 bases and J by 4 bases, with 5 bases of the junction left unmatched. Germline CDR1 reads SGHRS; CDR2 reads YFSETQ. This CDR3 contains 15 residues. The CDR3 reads CASSPLGQGTGELFF. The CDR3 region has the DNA TGCGCCAGCAGCCCCTTGGGACAGGGCACCGGGGAGCTGTTTTTT.